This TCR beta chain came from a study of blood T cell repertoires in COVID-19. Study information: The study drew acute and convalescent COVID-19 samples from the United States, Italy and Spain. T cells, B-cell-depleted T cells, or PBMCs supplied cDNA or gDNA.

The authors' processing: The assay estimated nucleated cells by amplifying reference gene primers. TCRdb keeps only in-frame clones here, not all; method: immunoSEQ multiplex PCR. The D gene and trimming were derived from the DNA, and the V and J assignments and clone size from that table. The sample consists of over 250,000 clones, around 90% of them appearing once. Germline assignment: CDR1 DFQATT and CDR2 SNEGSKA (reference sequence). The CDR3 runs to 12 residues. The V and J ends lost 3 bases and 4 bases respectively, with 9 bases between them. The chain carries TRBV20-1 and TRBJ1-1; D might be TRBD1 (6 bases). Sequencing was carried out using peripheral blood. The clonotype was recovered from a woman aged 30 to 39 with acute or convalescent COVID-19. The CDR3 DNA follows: TGCAGTGCTAGTAGAGGGGGCACTGAAGCTTTCTTT. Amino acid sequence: CSASRGGTEAFF.